This note documents a single T cell receptor beta chain sequence. Genes and germline come from the mouse. The read terminates 1 residue before the CDR3 end, so the remaining end is supplied by the germline J gene. This specimen belongs to a study of tissue T cells after allogeneic stem cell transplantation. Sequenced by immunoSEQ multiplex PCR; TCRdb stores in-frame clones only, minus some. The sample lists several thousand clones, more than 50% seen once, with 25% to 35% in the top ten. The CDR3 runs 15 residues. V gave up 0 bases and J gave up 0 bases, with 9 bases separating them. From germline, CDR1 is KGHPV and CDR2 FQNQEV (reference sequence). The time point was: mouse harvest day 7 after allogeneic transplant. The graft held 10^6 splenic CD5+ T cells and 10^7 T-cell-depleted bone marrow cells.

V is TRBV26 and J is TRBJ2-7; D is unresolved. The sample taken for sequencing was spleen. The clonotype comes from a female BALB/c mouse given C57BL/6 T cells with graft-versus-host disease after an allogeneic hematopoietic cell transplant. CDR3 DNA (partial): TGTGCCAGCAGTCTGTCACAGCTGAGCTCCTATGAACAGTAC. It yields the protein CASSLSQLSSYEQY. The CDR3, in full, reads CASSLSQLSSYEQYF.